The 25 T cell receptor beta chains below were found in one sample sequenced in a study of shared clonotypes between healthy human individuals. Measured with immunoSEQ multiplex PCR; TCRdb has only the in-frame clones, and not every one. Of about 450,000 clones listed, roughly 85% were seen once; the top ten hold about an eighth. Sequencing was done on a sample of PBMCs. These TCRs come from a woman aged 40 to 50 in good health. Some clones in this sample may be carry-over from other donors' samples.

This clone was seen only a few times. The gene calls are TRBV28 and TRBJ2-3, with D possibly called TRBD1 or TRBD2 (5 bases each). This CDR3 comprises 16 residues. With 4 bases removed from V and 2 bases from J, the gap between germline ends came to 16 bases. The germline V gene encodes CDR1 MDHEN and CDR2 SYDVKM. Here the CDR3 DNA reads TGTGCCAGCAGTTCCCCTCGGGGCCTAGCCACAGATACGCAGTATTTT. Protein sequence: CASSSPRGLATDTQYF.

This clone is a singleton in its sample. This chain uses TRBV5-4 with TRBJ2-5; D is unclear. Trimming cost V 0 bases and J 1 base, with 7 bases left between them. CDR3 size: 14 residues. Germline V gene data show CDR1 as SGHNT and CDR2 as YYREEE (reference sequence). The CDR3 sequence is CASSLVRSQETQYF. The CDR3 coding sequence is TGTGCCAGCAGCTTGGTACGGAGCCAAGAGACCCAGTACTTC.

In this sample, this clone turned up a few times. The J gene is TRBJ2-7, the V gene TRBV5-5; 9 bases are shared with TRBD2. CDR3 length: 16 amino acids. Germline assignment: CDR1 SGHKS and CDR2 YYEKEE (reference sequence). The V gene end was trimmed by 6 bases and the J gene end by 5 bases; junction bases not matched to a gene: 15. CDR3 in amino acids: CASTPEGLAGAHEQYF. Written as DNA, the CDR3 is TGTGCCAGCACCCCCGAGGGATTAGCGGGAGCCCACGAGCAGTACTTC.

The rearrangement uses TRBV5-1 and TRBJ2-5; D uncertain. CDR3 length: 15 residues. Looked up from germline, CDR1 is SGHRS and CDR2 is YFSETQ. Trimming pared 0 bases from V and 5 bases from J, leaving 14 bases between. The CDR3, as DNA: TGCGCCAGCAGCTTGGGGGCAGAGCCAACGGAGACCCAGTACTTC. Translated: CASSLGAEPTETQYF. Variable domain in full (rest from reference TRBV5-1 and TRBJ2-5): KAGVTQTPRYLIKTRGQQVTLSCSPISGHRSVSWYQQTPGQGLQFLFEYFSETQRNKGNFPGRFSGRQFSNSRSEMNVSTLELGDSALYLCASSLGAEPTETQYFGPGTRLLVL.

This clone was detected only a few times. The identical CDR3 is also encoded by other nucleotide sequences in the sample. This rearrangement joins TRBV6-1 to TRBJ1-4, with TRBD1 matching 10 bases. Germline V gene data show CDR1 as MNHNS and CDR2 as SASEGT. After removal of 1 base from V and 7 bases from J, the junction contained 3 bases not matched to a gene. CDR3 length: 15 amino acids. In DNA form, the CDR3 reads TGTGCCAGCAGTGAAGGCGGACAGGGGGGTGAAAAACTGTTTTTT. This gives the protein CASSEGGQGGEKLFF.

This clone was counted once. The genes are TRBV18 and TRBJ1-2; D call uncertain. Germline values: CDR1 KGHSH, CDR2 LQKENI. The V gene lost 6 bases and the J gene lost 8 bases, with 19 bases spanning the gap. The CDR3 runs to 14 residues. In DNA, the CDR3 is TGTGCCAGCTCCCCAGACAACGGAGCTTGGGGCTACACCTTC. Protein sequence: CASSPDNGAWGYTF.

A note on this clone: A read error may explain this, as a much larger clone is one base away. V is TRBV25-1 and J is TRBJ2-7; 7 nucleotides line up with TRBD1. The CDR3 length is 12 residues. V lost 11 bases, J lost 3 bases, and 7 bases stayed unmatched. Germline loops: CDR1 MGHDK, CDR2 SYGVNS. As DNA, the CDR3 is TGTGCCTGCATGGGACAGAACTACGAGCAGTACTTC. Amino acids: CACMGQNYEQYF.

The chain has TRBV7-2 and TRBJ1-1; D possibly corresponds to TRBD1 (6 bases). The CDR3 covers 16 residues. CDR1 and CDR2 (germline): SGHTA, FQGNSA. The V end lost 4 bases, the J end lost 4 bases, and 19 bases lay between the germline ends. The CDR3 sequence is CASSWGAGATGTEAFF. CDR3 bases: TGTGCCAGCAGCTGGGGGGCTGGGGCGACAGGCACTGAAGCTTTCTTT.

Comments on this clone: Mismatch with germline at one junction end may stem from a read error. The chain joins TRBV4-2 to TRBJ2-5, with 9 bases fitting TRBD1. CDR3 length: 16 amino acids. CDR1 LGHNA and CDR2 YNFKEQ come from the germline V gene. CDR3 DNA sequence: TGTGCCAGCAGTCAAGGGTTACAGGGGGCTGAAGAGACCCAGTACTTC. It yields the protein CASSQGLQGAEETQYF.

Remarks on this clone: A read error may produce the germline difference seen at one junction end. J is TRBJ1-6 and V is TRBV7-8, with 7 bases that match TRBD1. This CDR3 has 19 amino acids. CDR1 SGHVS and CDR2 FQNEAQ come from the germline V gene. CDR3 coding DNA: TGTGCCAGCAGCGTAGCAATCGGGACAGCGAGCTCCTATAATTCACCCCTCCACTTT. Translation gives CASSVAIGTASSYNSPLHF. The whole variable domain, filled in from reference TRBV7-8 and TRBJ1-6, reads GAGVSQSPRYKVAKRGQDVALRCDPISGHVSLFWYQQALGQGPEFLTYFQNEAQLDKSGLPSDRFFAERPEGSVSTLKIQRTQQEDSAVYLCASSVAIGTASSYNSPLHFGNGTRLTVT.

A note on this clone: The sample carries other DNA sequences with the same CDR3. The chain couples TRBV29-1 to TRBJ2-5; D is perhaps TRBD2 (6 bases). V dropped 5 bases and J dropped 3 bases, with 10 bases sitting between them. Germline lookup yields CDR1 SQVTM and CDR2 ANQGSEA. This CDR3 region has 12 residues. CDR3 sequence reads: CSVRTGEETQYF. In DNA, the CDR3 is TGCAGCGTTAGAACGGGAGAAGAGACCCAGTACTTC.

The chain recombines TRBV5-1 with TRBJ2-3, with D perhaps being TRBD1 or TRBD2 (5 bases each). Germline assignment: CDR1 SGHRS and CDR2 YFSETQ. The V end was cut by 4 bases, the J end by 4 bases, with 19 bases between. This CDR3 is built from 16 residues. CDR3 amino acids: CASSLRDHGVPDTQYF. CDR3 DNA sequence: TGCGCCAGCAGCCTCCGGGACCACGGGGTTCCAGATACGCAGTATTTT.

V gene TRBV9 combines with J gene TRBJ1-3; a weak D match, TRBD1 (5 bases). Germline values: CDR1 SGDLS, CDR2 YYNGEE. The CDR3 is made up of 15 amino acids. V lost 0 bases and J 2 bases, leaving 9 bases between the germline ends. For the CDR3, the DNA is TGTGCCAGCAGCGTAGATCCAGGGACTGGAAACACCATATATTTT. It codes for CASSVDPGTGNTIYF.

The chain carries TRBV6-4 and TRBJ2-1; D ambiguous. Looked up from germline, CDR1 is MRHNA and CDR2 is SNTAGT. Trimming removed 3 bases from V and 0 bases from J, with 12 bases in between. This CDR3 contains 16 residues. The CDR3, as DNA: TGTGCCAGCAGTGAGCAAGGTTCCATCTCCTACAATGAGCAGTTCTTC. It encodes CASSEQGSISYNEQFF.

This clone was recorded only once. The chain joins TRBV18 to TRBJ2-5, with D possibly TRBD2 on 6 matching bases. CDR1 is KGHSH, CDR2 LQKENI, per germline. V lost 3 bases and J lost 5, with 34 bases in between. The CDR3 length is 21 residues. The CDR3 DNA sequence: TGTGCCAGCTCACCTTCCGCGGGGTCGCGGGTGGACGGGTCTCGATTTGAGACCCAGTACTTC. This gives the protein CASSPSAGSRVDGSRFETQYF.

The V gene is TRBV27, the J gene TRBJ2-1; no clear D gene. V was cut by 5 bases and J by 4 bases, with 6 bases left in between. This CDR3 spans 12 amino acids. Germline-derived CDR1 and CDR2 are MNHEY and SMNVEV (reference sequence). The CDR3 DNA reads TGTGCCAGCAGTCGGCCATACAATGAGCAGTTCTTC. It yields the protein CASSRPYNEQFF.

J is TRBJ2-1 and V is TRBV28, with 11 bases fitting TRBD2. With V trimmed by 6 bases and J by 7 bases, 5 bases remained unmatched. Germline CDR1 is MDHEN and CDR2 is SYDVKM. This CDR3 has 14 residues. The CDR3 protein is CASSRLAGRNEQFF. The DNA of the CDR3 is TGTGCCAGCAGCCGACTAGCGGGACGAAATGAGCAGTTCTTC.

CDR3 amino acids: CASSPPATQETQYF. The CDR3, as DNA: TGTGCCAGCAGCCCCCCCGCCACCCAAGAGACCCAGTACTTC. The chain joins TRBV11-2 to TRBJ2-5; D ambiguous. Germline V gene data show CDR1 as SGHAT and CDR2 as FQNNGV. Trimming stripped 5 bases from V and 1 base from J, with 11 bases between. This CDR3 is built from 14 residues.

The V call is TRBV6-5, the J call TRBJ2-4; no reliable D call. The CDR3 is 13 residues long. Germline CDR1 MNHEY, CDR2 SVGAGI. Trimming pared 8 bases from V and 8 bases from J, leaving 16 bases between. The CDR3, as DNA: TGTGCCAGCGGGTCAGGCGTTGGGGACATTCAGTACTTC. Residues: CASGSGVGDIQYF.

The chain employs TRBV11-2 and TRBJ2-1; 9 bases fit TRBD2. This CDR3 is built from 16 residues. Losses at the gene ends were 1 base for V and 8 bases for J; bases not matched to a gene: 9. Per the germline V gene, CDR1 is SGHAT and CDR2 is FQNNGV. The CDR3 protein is CASSLVSAGGPDEQFF. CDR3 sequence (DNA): TGTGCCAGCAGCTTAGTTTCGGCGGGAGGGCCGGATGAGCAGTTCTTC.

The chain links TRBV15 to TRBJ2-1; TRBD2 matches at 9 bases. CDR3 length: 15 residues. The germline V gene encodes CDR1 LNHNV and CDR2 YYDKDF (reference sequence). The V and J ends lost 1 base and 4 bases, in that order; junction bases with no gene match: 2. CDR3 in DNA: TGTGCCACCAGCAGAGCCCTAGCGGGATACAATGAGCAGTTCTTC. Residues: CATSRALAGYNEQFF.

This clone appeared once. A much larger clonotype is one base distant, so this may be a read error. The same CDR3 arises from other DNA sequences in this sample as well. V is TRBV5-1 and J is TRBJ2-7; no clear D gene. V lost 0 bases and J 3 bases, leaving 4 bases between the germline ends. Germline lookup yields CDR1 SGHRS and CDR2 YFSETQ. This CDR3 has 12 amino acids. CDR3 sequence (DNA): TGCGCCAGCAGCTTGGAGGGCTACGAGCAGTACTTC. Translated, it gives CASSLEGYEQYF.

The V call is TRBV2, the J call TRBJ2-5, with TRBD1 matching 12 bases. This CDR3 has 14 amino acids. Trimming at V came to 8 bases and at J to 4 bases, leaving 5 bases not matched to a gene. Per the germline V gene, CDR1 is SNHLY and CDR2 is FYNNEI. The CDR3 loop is CASGRDRGRETQYF. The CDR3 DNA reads TGTGCCAGCGGCCGGGACAGGGGGCGAGAGACCCAGTACTTC.

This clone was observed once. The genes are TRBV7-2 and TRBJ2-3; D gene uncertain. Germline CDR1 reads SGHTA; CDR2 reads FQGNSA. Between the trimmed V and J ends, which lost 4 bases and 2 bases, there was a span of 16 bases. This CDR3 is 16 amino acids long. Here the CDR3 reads CASSSRALSTTDTQYF. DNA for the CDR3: TGTGCCAGCAGCTCTAGGGCACTTTCCACCACAGATACGCAGTATTTT.

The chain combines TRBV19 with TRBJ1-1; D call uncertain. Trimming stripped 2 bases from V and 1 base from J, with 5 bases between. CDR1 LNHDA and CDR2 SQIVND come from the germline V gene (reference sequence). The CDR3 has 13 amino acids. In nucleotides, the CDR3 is TGTGCCAGTAGTATAACCAGGAACACTGAAGCTTTCTTT. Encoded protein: CASSITRNTEAFF.